A selection of T cell receptor beta chains follows, all from one sample in a study of radiotherapy plus CTLA-4 blockade in lung cancer. Using immunoSEQ multiplex PCR, the repertoire was profiled, and TCRdb retains in-frame clones only, with some absent. The sample holds tens of thousands of clones, 72% seen once. Sequences were derived from peripheral blood, sampled from a patient treated with radiotherapy plus ipilimumab. The source is a human donor with non-small cell lung cancer whose response to radiotherapy plus ipilimumab could not be evaluated. Each CDR3 is given with its conserved first and last residue. D genes are given only for firm matches. Expanded clones are given a class, and other clones once, few, many or no size at all.

D	V	J	size	DNA	CDR3
TRBD2	TRBV4-1	TRBJ2-1	NA	TGCGCCAGCAGCCAAGTACGGGAGGCGTCCGATGAGCAGTTCTTC	CASSQVREASDEQFF
TRBD2	TRBV5-1	TRBJ2-3	NA	TGCGCCAGCAGCTTGGTCGGGAGGGGTTCAGATACGCAGTATTTT	CASSLVGRGSDTQYF
NA	TRBV5-1	TRBJ2-7	NA	TGCGCCAGCAGCTTGGCCGGAGTTTACGAGCAGTACTTC	CASSLAGVYEQYF
TRBD1	TRBV6-6	TRBJ1-1	NA	TGTGCCAGCAGACCCGGACAGGGCTGGACTGAAGCTTTCTTT	CASRPGQGWTEAFF
NA	TRBV29-1	TRBJ2-3	NA	TGCAGCGTTCGAAGGGGTTCCACAGATACGCAGTATTTT	CSVRRGSTDTQYF
NA	TRBV5-8	TRBJ1-5	NA	TGTGCCAGCAGTTTGGGACTTGGCAATCAGCCCCAGCATTTT	CASSLGLGNQPQHF
TRBD1	TRBV4-2	TRBJ2-6	NA	TGTGCCAGCAGCCAAGGACCCGGGACAGTTAACTCTGGGGCCAACGTCCTGACTTTC	CASSQGPGTVNSGANVLTF
NA	TRBV9	TRBJ2-7	NA	TGTGCCTGCCGGCAGGGTGTCGACGAGCAGTACTTC	CACRQGVDEQYF
NA	TRBV4-3	TRBJ1-2	once	TGCGCCAGCAGCCAAGTAGCCCCCCCAAATCCCTATGGCTACACCTTC	CASSQVAPPNPYGYTF
NA	TRBV27	TRBJ1-2	NA	TGTGCCAGCAGCCCTCGGAGGGCGCACGGCTACACCTTC	CASSPRRAHGYTF
NA	TRBV5-4	TRBJ2-7	NA	TGTGCCAGCAGCTTGGATCGGGGCTCCTACGAGCAGTACTTC	CASSLDRGSYEQYF
NA	TRBV11-2	TRBJ1-6	few	TGTGCCAGCAGCTTCCAGGGGAATTCACCCCTCCACTTT	CASSFQGNSPLHF
TRBD1	TRBV7-2	TRBJ1-2	few	TGTGCCAGCAGCCCTGTGACAGGGGGGCAAGGCTACACCTTC	CASSPVTGGQGYTF
TRBD1	TRBV7-8	TRBJ2-7	once	TGTGCCAGCAGCCCCGACAGGGGGTCCTACGAGCAGTACTTC	CASSPDRGSYEQYF
TRBD1	TRBV10-3	TRBJ1-3	few	TGTGCCTCCCGACAGGGGATGACCTCTGGAAACACCATATATTTT	CASRQGMTSGNTIYF
TRBD1	TRBV27	TRBJ2-3	few	TGTGCCAGCAGTCTCACAGGGGCCAGCACAGATACGCAGTATTTT	CASSLTGASTDTQYF
NA	TRBV12-5	TRBJ2-7	NA	TGTGCTAGTGGTTTGTTCTACGAGCAGTACTTC	CASGLFYEQYF
NA	TRBV2	TRBJ1-4	few	TGTGCCAGCGGGGAGTGGACTAATGAAAAACTGTTTTTT	CASGEWTNEKLFF
TRBD1	TRBV5-1	TRBJ2-5	NA	TGCGCCAGCAGCACTGGACAGGGGGAAAGCCAAGAGACCCAGTACTTC	CASSTGQGESQETQYF
TRBD1	TRBV28	TRBJ2-1	once	TGTGCCAGCAGTCCTAACCGGGACAGGGGGTTCTTC	CASSPNRDRGFF
NA	TRBV29-1	TRBJ1-2	NA	TGCAGCGTTCTAGTAGACACAGGACGAGGCTACACCTTC	CSVLVDTGRGYTF
NA	TRBV19	TRBJ1-1	NA	TGTGCCAGTAGTATTGGCCAGGGAGGCACTGAAGCTTTCTTT	CASSIGQGGTEAFF
NA	TRBV6-5	TRBJ2-6	NA	TGTGCCAGCAGTTCCCTACAGGGCTCTGGGGCCAACGTCCTGACTTTC	CASSSLQGSGANVLTF
NA	TRBV6-4	TRBJ1-1	NA	TGTGCCAGCAGTGACTCTTGGGGCGCGGTTACTTTCTTT	CASSDSWGAVTFF
NA	TRBV21-1	TRBJ1-5	NA	TGTGCCAGCAGCAAAGCTACGGACAGGCAGCCCCAGCATTTT	CASSKATDRQPQHF
NA	TRBV4-1	TRBJ2-3	NA	TGCGCCAGCAGCCAAGGAGCGGTAAAAGGTACGCAGTATTTT	CASSQGAVKGTQYF
NA	TRBV4-1	TRBJ1-5	medium-sized	TGCGCCAGCAGCCAAGGAAGGGGGGGGGCTCAGGACCAGCATTTT	CASSQGRGGAQDQHF
NA	TRBV5-4	TRBJ1-2	NA	TGTGCCAGCAGCTTTGACAGGCACGGCTACACCTTC	CASSFDRHGYTF
NA	TRBV27	TRBJ2-1	once	TGTGCCAGCAGAAGGGGGGGGGCCTACAATGAGCAGTTCTTC	CASRRGGAYNEQFF
NA	TRBV2	TRBJ1-3	NA	TGTGCCAGCAGTGAACAACTCATCTCTGGAAACACCATATATTTT	CASSEQLISGNTIYF
TRBD1	TRBV11-2	TRBJ2-1	few	TGTGCCAGCAGCTTAGAGACAGGGGGCTGGAATGAGCAGTTCTTC	CASSLETGGWNEQFF
TRBD2	TRBV4-2	TRBJ2-7	once	TGTGCCAGCAGCCAACGGAGTCCTAGCGGGGGGATGGACGAGCAGTACTTC	CASSQRSPSGGMDEQYF